Presented here are 13 T cell receptor beta chains from one specimen sequenced in a study of PD-L1 blockade in urothelial cancer. Generated by immunoSEQ multiplex PCR, the TCRdb table keeps only in-frame clones and is missing some. Among 85,000 to 130,000 clones, around 93% were seen once, and the ten largest hold roughly 0.93%. The source material was PBMCs, sampled around atezolizumab (anti-PD-L1) treatment. The receptors come from a woman of 80 years or more with urothelial cancer.

The chain joins TRBV2 to TRBJ1-1; 7 bases are a match to TRBD1. Trimming removed 1 base from V and 3 bases from J; junction bases left unmatched: 5. There are 15 residues in the CDR3. The V gene's germline CDR1 is SNHLY and CDR2 FYNNEI. CDR3 residues: CASSEEGQFHTEAFF. CDR3 sequence (DNA): TGTGCCAGCAGTGAAGAGGGACAGTTCCACACTGAAGCTTTCTTT.

This rearrangement joins TRBV5-1 to TRBJ2-3; 14 bases map to TRBD2. Losses at the gene ends were 0 bases for V and 2 bases for J; bases not matched to a gene: 2. CDR3 length: 17 residues. Germline V lookup: CDR1 SGHRS, CDR2 YFSETQ. Here the CDR3 reads CASSLGLAGGVTDTQYF. CDR3 in DNA: TGCGCCAGCAGCTTGGGACTAGCGGGAGGGGTCACAGATACGCAGTATTTT.

This chain joins TRBV6-5 and TRBJ2-2; 9 nucleotides align to TRBD1. Germline CDR1 reads MNHEY; CDR2 reads SVGAGI. With V trimmed by 4 bases and J by 6 bases, 6 bases remained unmatched. The CDR3 has 15 residues. Written as DNA, the CDR3 is TGTGCCAGCAGTTCGACAGGGGGGATATCCGGGGAGCTGTTTTTT. Amino acids: CASSSTGGISGELFF.

The chain combines TRBV7-2 with TRBJ2-2; D gene uncertain. The CDR3 sequence is 15 residues long. CDR1 and CDR2 (germline): SGHTA, FQGNSA. Trimming took off 3 bases at V and 4 bases at J, with 12 bases between the two ends. CDR3 region: CASSLQTRSTGELFF. The CDR3 DNA reads as TGTGCCAGCAGCTTGCAGACCCGGAGCACCGGGGAGCTGTTTTTT.

V and J are TRBV2 and TRBJ1-5; no reliable D call. The germline CDR1 and CDR2 sequences are SNHLY and FYNNEI. The CDR3 length is 13 residues. The V and J ends lost 6 bases and 2 bases respectively, with 8 bases between them. CDR3 loop: CASRGPGNQPQHF. CDR3 nucleotide sequence: TGTGCCAGCAGGGGCCCGGGCAATCAGCCCCAGCATTTT. Complete variable domain (other parts from reference TRBV2 and TRBJ1-5): EPEVTQTPSHQVTQMGQEVILRCVPISNHLYFYWYRQILGQKVEFLVSFYNNEISEKSEIFDDQFSVERPDGSNFTLKIRSTKLEDSAMYFCASRGPGNQPQHFGDGTRLSIL.

The chain links TRBV14 to TRBJ2-3, with unresolved D. Trimming left V 1 base short and J 1 base short, with 12 bases between. From germline, CDR1 is SGHDN and CDR2 FVKESK. The CDR3 sequence is 16 residues long. In DNA, the CDR3 is TGTGCCAGCAGCCAAGGTGCAGGTCTGGGCACAGATACGCAGTATTTT. Protein sequence: CASSQGAGLGTDTQYF.

The chain carries TRBV6-5 and TRBJ2-7; the match to TRBD1 covers 7 bases. This CDR3 region has 14 residues. CDR1 MNHEY and CDR2 SVGAGI come from the germline V gene. The J segment lost 3 bases and the V segment lost 5 bases, leaving 7 bases of the junction unmatched. The DNA of the CDR3 is TGTGCCAGCAGTATAAACAGGGGAAGCTACGAGCAGTACTTC. It encodes CASSINRGSYEQYF.

This clone was observed a few times. V and J are TRBV6-5 and TRBJ1-1; TRBD1 matches at 8 bases. V was clipped by 6 bases and J by 7 bases; unmatched bases: 4. The CDR3 totals 12 residues. Looked up from germline, CDR1 is MNHEY and CDR2 is SVGAGI. The CDR3 region is CASRDRVHEAFF. The CDR3 DNA sequence: TGTGCCAGCAGGGACAGGGTTCATGAAGCTTTCTTT.

The chain combines TRBV11-2 with TRBJ2-2; 7 nucleotides match TRBD2. The CDR3 is 17 amino acids. J gave up 2 bases and V 4 bases, and 10 bases lay outside the gene matches. From germline, CDR1 is SGHAT and CDR2 FQNNGV. CDR3 in amino acids: CASSSGGAVLNTGELFF. In DNA form, the CDR3 reads TGTGCCAGCAGCTCGGGGGGAGCGGTACTAAACACCGGGGAGCTGTTTTTT.

This chain connects TRBV5-1 to TRBJ2-5; D uncertain. CDR1 and CDR2 from the germline V gene are SGHRS and YFSETQ. The CDR3 sequence is 14 residues long. Trimming took off 0 bases at V and 1 base at J, with 7 bases between the two ends. CDR3 loop: CASSLDGFQETQYF. CDR3 nucleotide sequence: TGCGCCAGCAGCTTGGATGGCTTCCAAGAGACCCAGTACTTC.

The J gene is TRBJ2-1, the V gene TRBV6-5; D perhaps matches TRBD2 (5 bases). The germline V gene encodes CDR1 MNHEY and CDR2 SVGAGI. Trimming pared 0 bases from V and 9 bases from J, leaving 15 bases between. The CDR3 has 15 residues. The CDR3 DNA follows: TGTGCCAGCAGTTACTCGGAGGTGACGAACAGTGAGCAGTTCTTC. This gives the protein CASSYSEVTNSEQFF.

The rearrangement joins TRBV30 to TRBJ2-5; 9 nucleotides agree with TRBD1. The germline CDR1 and CDR2 sequences are GTSNPN and SVGIG (reference sequence). Trimming cost V 5 bases and J 5 bases; bases outside gene matches: 9. The length of the CDR3 is 14 residues. The CDR3 DNA reads TGTGCCTGGGAAGGACAGGGGAGGGGGGAGACCCAGTACTTC. It codes for CAWEGQGRGETQYF.

The chain combines TRBV18 with TRBJ1-1, with TRBD1 matching over 7 bases. Trimming took 2 bases from V and 0 from J; bases not matched to a gene: 3. Germline V lookup: CDR1 KGHSH, CDR2 LQKENI. CDR3 length: 15 residues. The CDR3 loop reads CASSPTTGMNTEAFF. CDR3 nucleotide sequence: TGTGCCAGCTCACCAACGACAGGGATGAACACTGAAGCTTTCTTT.